These 27 T cell receptor beta chains originate from one sample sequenced in a study of OX40 agonist ivuxolimab in advanced cancers. Clones were sequenced by immunoSEQ multiplex PCR, and TCRdb holds only the in-frame ones, with some missing. The repertoire holds more than 100,000 clones, with approximately 92% as singletons. The specimen comprised CD4+ or CD8+ T cells sorted from blood, sampled in a trial of the OX40 agonist ivuxolimab. The receptors come from an adult with an advanced solid tumor such as melanoma, head and neck, liver or kidney cancer.

This clone has a single count. The rearrangement joins TRBV6-5 to TRBJ2-7; D is perhaps TRBD1 (5 bases). V shed 6 bases and J shed 0 bases, with 12 bases lying between them. The CDR3 length is 14 residues. The germline V gene encodes CDR1 MNHEY and CDR2 SVGAGI. The CDR3: CASSRTPSSYEQYF. CDR3 nucleotides: TGTGCCAGCAGCCGGACACCTAGCTCCTACGAGCAGTACTTC.

The chain is built from TRBV6-5 and TRBJ1-1; D is ambiguous. The germline V gene has CDR1 MNHEY and CDR2 SVGAGI. The V end was cut by 5 bases, the J end by 1 base, with 11 bases between. This CDR3 spans 14 amino acids. CDR3 loop: CASSELVRNTEAFF. The CDR3 nucleotides are TGTGCCAGCAGTGAACTAGTACGGAACACTGAAGCTTTCTTT.

V usage is TRBV9 and J usage is TRBJ1-3; a possible D gene is TRBD1 (6 bases). The CDR3 length is 15 residues. V was pared by 2 bases and J by 4 bases, with 13 bases between. Germline CDR1 and CDR2: SGDLS and YYNGEE. CDR3 loop: CASSVSTGGGNTIYF. The CDR3 bases are TGTGCCAGCAGCGTTTCTACGGGGGGCGGAAACACCATATATTTT.

This clone was detected only a few times. The chain joins TRBV30 to TRBJ1-2; D is perhaps TRBD1 (6 bases). CDR1 is GTSNPN and CDR2 is SVGIG in the germline V gene (reference sequence). This CDR3 spans 14 amino acids. The germline V and J ends were trimmed by 2 bases and 7 bases, with 17 bases remaining between them. The CDR3 coding sequence is TGTGCCTGGAGTTCCACAGGGTTAACTCTTGGCTACACCTTC. Its protein product is CAWSSTGLTLGYTF.

V usage is TRBV5-1 and J usage is TRBJ2-3; D unresolved. Trimming shortened V by 2 bases and J by 3 bases, and 7 bases separated the two germline ends. The V gene's germline CDR1 is SGHRS and CDR2 YFSETQ. The CDR3 is 13 amino acids. The CDR3 DNA reads TGCGCCAGCAGCTTTATAGGGACAGATACGCAGTATTTT. This codes for CASSFIGTDTQYF.

The chain joins TRBV20-1 to TRBJ1-1; D not certain. V was trimmed by 3 bases and J by 4 bases, leaving 6 bases between them. The CDR3 consists of 11 residues. CDR1 DFQATT and CDR2 SNEGSKA come from the germline V gene (reference sequence). CDR3 nucleotide sequence: TGCAGTGCTAGGTATTTCACTGAAGCTTTCTTT. It translates to CSARYFTEAFF.

This clone has just one count. DNA of the CDR3: TGTGCCAGCAGCGACAACTATGGCTACACCTTC. Amino acids: CASSDNYGYTF. The chain recombines TRBV6-5 with TRBJ1-2; D is unclear. Germline-derived CDR1 and CDR2 are MNHEY and SVGAGI. V was shortened by 6 bases and J by 2 bases, with 4 bases between the two germline ends. This CDR3 comprises 11 residues.

This clone has only one observation. V and J are TRBV6-1 and TRBJ2-5, with 7 bases identical to TRBD1. Germline CDR1 is MNHNS and CDR2 is SASEGT. After removal of 7 bases from V and 4 bases from J, the junction contained 9 bases not matched to a gene. The CDR3 totals 14 residues. The CDR3 reads CASTVGRTGETQYF. CDR3 DNA: TGTGCCAGCACCGTGGGGCGGACAGGAGAGACCCAGTACTTC.

The gene calls are TRBV10-2 and TRBJ2-1; D may be TRBD1 (6 bases). This CDR3 is 13 amino acids long. CDR1 and CDR2 from the germline V gene are WSHSY and SAAADI. Trimming removed 6 bases at V and 7 bases at J, with 13 bases between. CDR3: CASRDSTGNEQFF. The CDR3 region has the DNA TGCGCCAGCAGGGACTCAACAGGGAATGAGCAGTTCTTC.

This rearrangement joins TRBV5-6 to TRBJ1-4; 8 bases line up with TRBD1. The CDR3 spans 15 residues. Germline V gene data show CDR1 as SGHDT and CDR2 as YYEEEE. The V segment lost 4 bases and the J segment 6 bases; nucleotides outside the gene matches: 8. The CDR3 is CASSRTGPFDEKLFF. CDR3 nucleotide sequence: TGTGCCAGCAGCCGGACAGGGCCTTTCGATGAAAAACTGTTTTTT.

CDR3 protein: CASSPDRDRVEKLFF. Here the CDR3 DNA reads TGCGCCAGCAGTCCCGACCGGGACAGGGTTGAAAAACTGTTTTTT. The chain has TRBV4-3 and TRBJ1-4; 9 bases are a match to TRBD1. The V and J ends lost 6 bases and 7 bases, in that order; junction bases with no gene match: 9. This CDR3 region has 15 residues. Germline CDR1 LGHNA, CDR2 YSLEER.

The chain joins TRBV30 to TRBJ2-5, with TRBD1 matching over 8 bases. This CDR3 has 14 amino acids. Germline assignment: CDR1 GTSNPN and CDR2 SVGIG (reference sequence). With V trimmed by 2 bases and J by 5 bases, 7 bases remained unmatched. The DNA for the CDR3 is TGTGCCTGGAGTCGGACAGGGCTCAGGGAGACCCAGTACTTC. This codes for CAWSRTGLRETQYF.

This sequence joins TRBV29-1 and TRBJ2-7; maybe TRBD1 (6 bases). Germline V gene sequence: CDR1 SQVTM, CDR2 ANQGSEA. Trimming cost V 7 bases and J 0 bases, with 10 bases left between them. The CDR3 totals 12 residues. CDR3 nucleotides: TGCAGCGCCCGACAGGACTCCTACGAGCAGTACTTC. This sequence encodes CSARQDSYEQYF.

This clone appeared once. The chain combines TRBV18 with TRBJ2-4; D remains unclear. This CDR3 has 14 residues. Trimming took 5 bases from V and 0 from J, leaving 8 bases between them. Looked up from germline, CDR1 is KGHSH and CDR2 is LQKENI. Here the CDR3 reads CASSIPVAKNIQYF. The CDR3 DNA follows: TGTGCCAGCTCAATCCCGGTAGCCAAAAACATTCAGTACTTC. Variable domain in full (rest from reference TRBV18 and TRBJ2-4): NAGVMQNPRHLVRRRGQEARLRCSPMKGHSHVYWYRQLPEEGLKFMVYLQKENIIDESGMPKERFSAEFPKEGPSILRIQQVVRGDSAAYFCASSIPVAKNIQYFGAGTRLSVL.

This clone came up once. The chain combines TRBV11-2 with TRBJ1-2; weak D call: TRBD1 (5 bases). Germline V gene sequence: CDR1 SGHAT, CDR2 FQNNGV. The length of the CDR3 is 16 residues. V was trimmed by 5 bases and J by 2 bases, leaving 18 bases between them. CDR3 sequence reads: CASSPLGEGRNYGYTF. Written as DNA, the CDR3 is TGTGCCAGCAGCCCGCTCGGGGAGGGGCGGAACTATGGCTACACCTTC. Variable domain in full (rest from reference TRBV11-2 and TRBJ1-2): EAGVAQSPRYKIIEKRQSVAFWCNPISGHATLYWYQQILGQGPKLLIQFQNNGVVDDSQLPKDRFSAERLKGVDSTLKIQPAKLEDSAVYLCASSPLGEGRNYGYTFGSGTRLTVV.

CDR3 in DNA: TGTGCCAGCAGCTTAGGGGGTCGGATCTACAATGAGCAGTTCTTC. This translates into CASSLGGRIYNEQFF. V gene TRBV7-9 combines with J gene TRBJ2-1; D not certain. V was trimmed by 1 base and J by 3 bases, leaving 10 bases between them. Germline CDR1 is SEHNR and CDR2 is FQNEAQ (reference sequence). The CDR3 spans 15 residues.

The chain combines TRBV6-5 with TRBJ1-1; possibly TRBD1 for D (5 bases). V dropped 11 bases and J dropped 8 bases, with 9 bases sitting between them. The CDR3 covers 9 residues. Germline V gene data show CDR1 as MNHEY and CDR2 as SVGAGI. CDR3 in amino acids: CAARDEAFF. CDR3 nucleotide sequence: TGTGCCGCCCGGGACGAAGCTTTCTTT.

V is TRBV28 and J is TRBJ1-3; no clear D. The CDR3 has 15 residues. Looked up from germline, CDR1 is MDHEN and CDR2 is SYDVKM. Deletions cut 4 bases from V and 5 bases from J, with 15 bases between. Here the CDR3 reads CASSWRGRRRNTIYF. CDR3 coding DNA: TGTGCCAGCAGTTGGCGAGGCCGGCGACGAAACACCATATATTTT.

CDR3 sequence: CASSLGSWGTEAFF. The DNA for the CDR3 is TGTGCCAGCAGCTTAGGGTCGTGGGGCACTGAAGCTTTCTTT. This chain links TRBV11-2 with TRBJ1-1, with no clear D. Germline lookup yields CDR1 SGHAT and CDR2 FQNNGV. This CDR3 has 14 amino acids. The V and J ends lost 1 base and 4 bases respectively, with 10 bases between them.

The chain has TRBV6-5 and TRBJ2-1; 11 nucleotides align to TRBD1. The CDR3 consists of 15 residues. Trimming cost V 6 bases and J 6 bases; bases outside gene matches: 7. Germline assignment: CDR1 MNHEY and CDR2 SVGAGI. The CDR3, as DNA: TGTGCCAGCAGCTCTGGACAGGGGGCCGGCAATGAGCAGTTCTTC. Its protein is CASSSGQGAGNEQFF.

This chain joins TRBV2 and TRBJ2-3, with 9 bases aligning to TRBD1. The germline V gene has CDR1 SNHLY and CDR2 FYNNEI. V lost 6 bases, J lost 3 bases, and 4 bases stayed unmatched. CDR3 size: 14 residues. The CDR3 nucleotides read TGTGCCAGCAGGACGGGACAGGGAACAGATACGCAGTATTTT. Translating it yields CASRTGQGTDTQYF.

This chain joins TRBV2 and TRBJ1-3; maybe TRBD1 (5 bases). Germline CDR1 reads SNHLY; CDR2 reads FYNNEI. The CDR3 consists of 14 residues. V was clipped by 9 bases and J by 4 bases, with 16 bases between them. The DNA of the CDR3 is TGTGCCAGTCAGCGGGGGGACCCCGGAAACACCATATATTTT. Its translation: CASQRGDPGNTIYF.

The chain has TRBV30 and TRBJ1-3; D is perhaps TRBD1 (6 bases). Per the germline V gene, CDR1 is GTSNPN and CDR2 is SVGIG (reference sequence). The V end was cut by 6 bases, the J end by 2 bases, with 14 bases between. CDR3 size: 14 residues. Here the CDR3 DNA reads TGTGCCTGCCGCCCCGGGGGGCCTGGAAACACCATATATTTT. The encoded protein is CACRPGGPGNTIYF.

The rearrangement links TRBV10-3 to TRBJ1-3; D remains ambiguous. Germline values: CDR1 ENHRY, CDR2 SYGVKD. The CDR3 sequence is 14 residues long. Between the trimmed V and J ends, which lost 2 bases and 2 bases, there was a span of 7 bases. CDR3 region: CAISEAETGNTIYF. The CDR3 DNA sequence: TGTGCCATCAGTGAGGCAGAGACTGGAAACACCATATATTTT.

This rearrangement joins TRBV9 to TRBJ2-2; 9 nucleotides agree with TRBD1. The CDR3 has 14 residues. CDR1 and CDR2 (germline): SGDLS, YYNGEE. V trimming: 4 bases; J trimming: 7 bases; junction bases outside the gene matches: 5. CDR3 residues: CASSPTGGSGELFF. CDR3 bases: TGTGCCAGCAGCCCTACAGGGGGCAGCGGGGAGCTGTTTTTT.

The rearrangement uses TRBV5-4 and TRBJ2-3; possibly TRBD1 or TRBD2 for D (5 bases each). This CDR3 contains 17 residues. The V end lost 3 bases, the J end lost 1 base, and 18 bases lay between the germline ends. From germline, CDR1 is SGHNT and CDR2 YYREEE (reference sequence). The CDR3: CASSWGRGGGGTDTQYF. The CDR3 DNA sequence: TGTGCCAGCAGCTGGGGGAGAGGAGGTGGTGGCACAGATACGCAGTATTTT.

The chain recombines TRBV7-2 with TRBJ1-1; TRBD1 agrees at 9 bases. The ends lost 5 bases at V and 6 bases at J; junction bases unmatched: 7. The CDR3 consists of 14 residues. CDR1 is SGHTA, CDR2 FQGNSA, per germline. DNA for the CDR3: TGTGCCAGCAGCCAAACAGGGGGCGCCGCTGAAGCTTTCTTT. Protein product: CASSQTGGAAEAFF.